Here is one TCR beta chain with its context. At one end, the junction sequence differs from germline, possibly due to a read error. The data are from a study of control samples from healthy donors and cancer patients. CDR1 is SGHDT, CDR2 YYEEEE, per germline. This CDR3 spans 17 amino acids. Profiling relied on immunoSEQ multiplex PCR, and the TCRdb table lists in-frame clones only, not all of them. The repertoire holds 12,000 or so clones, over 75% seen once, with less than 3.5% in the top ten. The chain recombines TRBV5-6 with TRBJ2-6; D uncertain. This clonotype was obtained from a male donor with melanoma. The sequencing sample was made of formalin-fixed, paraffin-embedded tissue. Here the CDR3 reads CASEESNSPKSGQRPDF. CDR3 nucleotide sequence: TGTGCCAGCGAGGAGTCCAATAGTCCAAAGTCGGGCCAACGTCCTGACTTC.